This TCR beta chain is drawn from a study of PD-1 blockade in classical Hodgkin lymphoma. The data were produced by immunoSEQ multiplex PCR, yet TCRdb's version contains in-frame clones alone and is incomplete. Of over 20,000 clones listed, 65% to 85% were seen once; the top ten hold less than 2%. Overall study findings and caveats: By C4D1, CD4+ diversity increased significantly, especially in complete responders. Relative to healthy donors, newly diagnosed patients reportedly had lower baseline TCR diversity, which was reported as lower still in relapsed/refractory patients.

Autologous stem cell transplantation was followed by relapse in every patient, and brentuximab vedotin exposure varied. Using magnetic negative selection, the CD4+ T cells were separated out of thawed PBMCs. This clone appeared a few times. Its specificity is unknown. The CDR3 contains 14 residues. Germline-derived CDR1 and CDR2 are ENHRY and SYGVKD. V dropped 6 bases and J dropped 4 bases, with 15 bases sitting between them. The sequencing used CD4+ T cells from blood, collected at baseline. The J gene is TRBJ1-2, the V gene TRBV10-3, with D maybe TRBD1 (6 bases). The origin of this receptor is a human donor with classical Hodgkin lymphoma. The CDR3 reads CAIRAQGPLYGYTF. As DNA, the CDR3 is TGTGCCATCAGAGCACAGGGTCCCCTCTATGGCTACACCTTC.